These T cell receptor beta chains were read from a single sample in a study of CD8 T cells in ankylosing spondylitis. TCRdb redid the calling of the 5' RACE reads with MiXCR, one entry per CDR3 protein. Of 500,000 to 550,000 distinct CDR3 sequences in the sample, roughly an eighth were seen once. The sequenced sample consisted of blood, either unsorted or a sorted T cell fraction (not recorded which). All receptors come from a male donor with ankylosing spondylitis. Both conserved end residues are part of each CDR3. Each record gives: D gene, V gene, clone size, J gene, CDR3 protein, CDR3 DNA. A D gene is named only where the DNA matches it firmly. Not every row has a clone size; where given, it reads once, few, many or a size class.

.	TRBV28	.	TRBJ1-4	CASRATGREKLFF	TGTGCCAGCAGGGCGACAGGAAGGGAAAAACTGTTTTTT
.	TRBV14	.	TRBJ2-3	CASSYKPRGTDTQYF	TGTGCCAGCAGCTACAAGCCTCGCGGCACAGATACGCAGTATTTT
TRBD1	TRBV7-2	many	TRBJ2-5	CASSDRGRETQYF	TGTGCCAGCAGCGACAGGGGCCGGGAGACCCAGTACTTC
.	TRBV20-1	.	TRBJ2-3	CSARDPSRTDTQYF	TGCAGTGCTAGAGATCCTAGCCGGACAGATACGCAGTATTTT
TRBD1	TRBV5-1	.	TRBJ1-4	CASSSSSGGRGEKLFF	TGCGCCAGCAGCTCCAGCTCAGGGGGACGAGGTGAAAAACTGTTTTTT
TRBD1	TRBV5-6	few	TRBJ1-5	CASSWGQNSNQPQHF	TGTGCCAGCAGCTGGGGACAGAATAGCAATCAGCCCCAGCATTTT
.	TRBV2	many	TRBJ2-1	CASRGNLGNEQFF	TGTGCCAGCAGAGGTAACCTGGGCAATGAGCAGTTCTTC
.	TRBV5-1	once	TRBJ2-7	CAISPDWYEQYF	TGCGCCATCAGCCCGGACTGGTACGAGCAGTACTTC
.	TRBV28	many	TRBJ2-2	CASSSPGRGRTGELFF	TGTGCCAGCAGTTCCCCCGGCCGAGGACGGACCGGGGAGCTGTTTTTT
.	TRBV29-1	few	TRBJ1-2	CSASRGVDYGYTF	TGCAGCGCCTCGAGGGGGGTCGATTATGGCTACACCTTC
TRBD2	TRBV5-1	many	TRBJ2-1	CASSLVGTSGNNEQFF	TGCGCCAGCAGCTTGGTGGGGACTAGCGGAAACAATGAGCAGTTCTTC
.	TRBV6-1	few	TRBJ2-2	CASSGDSSGELFF	TGTGCCAGCAGTGGAGACAGTTCCGGGGAGCTGTTTTTT
TRBD1	TRBV3-1	many	TRBJ2-1	CASSPLQGAYNEQFF	TGTGCCAGCAGCCCCCTCCAGGGGGCCTACAATGAGCAGTTCTTC
.	TRBV2	.	TRBJ1-5	CASKGRTVSDQPQHF	TGTGCCAGCAAGGGTCGGACAGTATCGGATCAGCCCCAGCATTTT
TRBD2	TRBV5-1	many	TRBJ2-7	CASSLGASGNYEQYF	TGCGCCAGCAGCTTGGGGGCTAGCGGGAACTACGAGCAGTACTTC
.	TRBV15	few	TRBJ1-1	CATSRDVANPLSLF	TGTGCCACCAGCAGAGATGTGGCGAATCCTCTTTCCCTCTTT
TRBD1	TRBV7-2	.	TRBJ1-5	CASSLARGQQPQHF	TGTGCCAGCAGCTTAGCCAGGGGGCAACAGCCCCAGCATTTT
TRBD2	TRBV20-1	.	TRBJ2-2	CSALSGTSLNGERVGELFF	TGCAGTGCCCTCTCCGGGACTAGCCTAAACGGGGAAAGAGTCGGGGAGCTGTTTTTT
TRBD1	TRBV20-1	few	TRBJ2-7	CSARDLGQGPYEQYF	TGCAGTGCTAGAGATCTCGGACAGGGACCCTACGAGCAGTACTTC
.	TRBV20-1	.	TRBJ2-5	CSARDRTVQETQYF	TGCAGTGCTAGAGATCGGACAGTCCAAGAGACCCAGTACTTC
TRBD2	TRBV2	.	TRBJ2-1	CASSEGTSGSLIVYEQFF	TGTGCCAGCAGTGAAGGGACTAGCGGGAGTCTCATAGTCTATGAGCAGTTCTTC
.	TRBV5-5	few	TRBJ1-4	CASSVQGGPANEKLFF	TGTGCCAGCAGCGTACAAGGAGGACCGGCTAATGAAAAACTGTTTTTT
.	TRBV7-9	.	TRBJ1-3	CASSLGGQSGNTIYF	TGTGCCAGCAGCTTAGGCGGACAGTCCGGAAACACCATATATTTT
TRBD2	TRBV3-1	few	TRBJ2-4	CASSRLYGLAGKNIQYF	TGTGCCAGCAGCCGCTTGTATGGACTAGCGGGCAAAAACATTCAGTACTTC
.	TRBV4-2	few	TRBJ2-5	CASSSKWGGSQGETQYF	TGTGCCAGCAGCAGCAAGTGGGGTGGGTCCCAGGGGGAGACCCAGTACTTC
TRBD1	TRBV5-1	few	TRBJ1-3	CASSLTSDRTGQAGNTIYF	TGCGCCAGCAGCTTAACTTCGGACAGGACCGGACAGGCTGGAAACACCATATATTTT